This record concerns one TCR beta chain sequence. What it binds is not known. TCR alpha and TCR beta cDNA libraries carrying sample barcodes and UMIs were produced by 5'RACE using constant-segment primers. TCRdb fed the 5' RACE reads into MiXCR, producing one record per CDR3 protein. The table lists roughly 600,000 distinct CDR3 sequences, roughly 18% of them singletons, with around 11% in the top ten. The data belong to a study of T-cell memory formation after mild COVID-19. Overall study: Among the donors, TCR clusters were largely specific to each donor. Points from the study as a whole: Contracting clones, day 15 to 85, had balanced CD4/CD8, and later expanders favored CD4+.

Germline CDR1 is DFQATT and CDR2 is SNEGSKA (reference sequence). The CDR3 is 13 amino acids. Between the trimmed V and J ends, which lost 5 bases and 8 bases, there was a span of 18 bases. J is TRBJ1-2 and V is TRBV20-1; tentative D call: TRBD1 (5 bases). The sample taken for sequencing was PBMCs or a T cell subset sorted from them (not recorded which). The source of this sequence is an adult woman who had mild COVID-19 (a few samples of this study predate the infection). Cell type and time point are not known. The CDR3, as DNA: TGCAGTGCTTTTCGACAGAGGCAAATAGGCTACACCTTC. This translates into CSAFRQRQIGYTF.